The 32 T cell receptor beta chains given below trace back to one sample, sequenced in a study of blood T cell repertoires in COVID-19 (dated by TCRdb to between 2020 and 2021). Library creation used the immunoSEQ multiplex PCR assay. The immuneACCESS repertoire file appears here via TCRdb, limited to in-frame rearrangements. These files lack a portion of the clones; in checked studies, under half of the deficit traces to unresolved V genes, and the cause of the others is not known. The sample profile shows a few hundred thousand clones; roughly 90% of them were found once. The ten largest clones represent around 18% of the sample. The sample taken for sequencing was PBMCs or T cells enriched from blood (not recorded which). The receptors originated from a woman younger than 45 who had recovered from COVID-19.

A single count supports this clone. This chain's CDR3 is CASSAEGTSALFF. The CDR3 DNA follows: TGTGCCAGCAGCGCAGAAGGGACTAGCGCCCTGTTCTTC. The chain is built from TRBV7-9 and TRBJ2-1; 10 positions match TRBD2. This CDR3 is built from 13 residues. CDR1 and CDR2 from the germline V gene are SEHNR and FQNEAQ (reference sequence). V lost 5 bases, J lost 15 bases, and 10 bases stayed unmatched. The entire variable domain, with the rest obtained from reference TRBV7-9 and TRBJ2-1, is as follows: DTGVSQNPRHKITKRGQNVTFRCDPISEHNRLYWYRQTLGQGPEFLTYFQNEAQLEKSRLLSDRFSAERPKGSFSTLEIQRTEQGDSAMYLCASSAEGTSALFFGPGTRLTVL.

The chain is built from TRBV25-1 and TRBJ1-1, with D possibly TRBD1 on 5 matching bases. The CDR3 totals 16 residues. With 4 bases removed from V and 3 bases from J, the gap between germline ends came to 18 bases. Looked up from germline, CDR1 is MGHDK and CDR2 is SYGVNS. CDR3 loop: CASSVGGAGGYTEAFF. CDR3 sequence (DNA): TGTGCCAGCAGTGTGGGCGGGGCAGGAGGGTACACTGAAGCTTTCTTT.

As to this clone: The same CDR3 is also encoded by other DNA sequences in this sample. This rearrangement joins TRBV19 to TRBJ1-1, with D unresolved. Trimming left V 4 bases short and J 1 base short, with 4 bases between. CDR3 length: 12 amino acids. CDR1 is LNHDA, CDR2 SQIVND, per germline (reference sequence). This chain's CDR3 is CASSTGNTEAFF. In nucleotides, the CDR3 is TGTGCCAGTAGTACGGGGAACACTGAAGCTTTCTTT.

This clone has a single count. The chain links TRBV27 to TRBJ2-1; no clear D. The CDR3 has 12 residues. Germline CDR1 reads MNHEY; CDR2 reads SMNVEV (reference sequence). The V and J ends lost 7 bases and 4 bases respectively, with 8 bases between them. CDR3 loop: CASMAEYNEQFF. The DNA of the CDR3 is TGTGCCAGCATGGCGGAGTACAATGAGCAGTTCTTC.

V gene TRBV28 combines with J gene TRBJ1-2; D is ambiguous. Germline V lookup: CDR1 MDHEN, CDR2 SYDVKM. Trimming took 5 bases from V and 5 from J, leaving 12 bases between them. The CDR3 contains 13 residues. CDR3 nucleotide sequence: TGTGCCAGCAGTATAACGGACTTTTATGGCTACACCTTC. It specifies CASSITDFYGYTF.

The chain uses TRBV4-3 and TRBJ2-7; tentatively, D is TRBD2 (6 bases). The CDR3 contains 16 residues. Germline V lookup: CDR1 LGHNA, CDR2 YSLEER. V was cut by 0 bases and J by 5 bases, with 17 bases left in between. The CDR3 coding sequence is TGCGCCAGCAGCCAAGAAGTGGGGGGTCGGAGTAACGAGCAGTACTTC. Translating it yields CASSQEVGGRSNEQYF.

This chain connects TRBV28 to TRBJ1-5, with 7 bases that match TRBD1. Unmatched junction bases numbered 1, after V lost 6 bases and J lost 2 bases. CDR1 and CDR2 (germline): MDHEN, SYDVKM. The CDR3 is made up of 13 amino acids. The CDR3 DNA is TGTGCCAGCAGAGGGGGCGGCAATCAGCCCCAGCATTTT. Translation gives CASRGGGNQPQHF.

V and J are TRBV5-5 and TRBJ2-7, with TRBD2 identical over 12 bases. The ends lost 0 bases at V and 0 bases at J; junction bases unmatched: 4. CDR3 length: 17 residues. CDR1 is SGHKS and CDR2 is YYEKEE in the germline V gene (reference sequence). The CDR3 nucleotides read TGTGCCAGCAGCTTGGTTGGGACTAGCGGGCACTCCTACGAGCAGTACTTC. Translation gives CASSLVGTSGHSYEQYF.

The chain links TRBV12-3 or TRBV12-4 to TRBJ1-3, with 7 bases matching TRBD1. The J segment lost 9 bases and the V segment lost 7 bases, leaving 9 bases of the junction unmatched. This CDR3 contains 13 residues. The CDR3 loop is CASIIDRASTIYF. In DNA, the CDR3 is TGTGCCAGCATCATCGACAGGGCGAGCACCATATATTTT.

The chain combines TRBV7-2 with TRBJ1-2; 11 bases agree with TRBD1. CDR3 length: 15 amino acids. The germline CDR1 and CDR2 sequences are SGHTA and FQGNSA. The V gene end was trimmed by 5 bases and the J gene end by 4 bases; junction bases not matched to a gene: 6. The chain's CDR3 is CASSKPGQGVYGYTF. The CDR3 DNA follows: TGTGCCAGCAGCAAACCGGGACAGGGGGTCTATGGCTACACCTTC.

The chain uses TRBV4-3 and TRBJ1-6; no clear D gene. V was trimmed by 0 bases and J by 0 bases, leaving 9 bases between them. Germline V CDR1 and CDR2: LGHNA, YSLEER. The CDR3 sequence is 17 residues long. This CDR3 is CASSQDRGSSYNSPLHF. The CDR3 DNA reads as TGCGCCAGCAGCCAAGATCGCGGGAGCTCCTATAATTCACCCCTCCACTTT.

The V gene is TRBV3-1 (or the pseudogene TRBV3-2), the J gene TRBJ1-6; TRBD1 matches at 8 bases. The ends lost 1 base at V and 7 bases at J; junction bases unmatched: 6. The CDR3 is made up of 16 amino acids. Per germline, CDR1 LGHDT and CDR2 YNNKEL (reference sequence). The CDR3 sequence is CASSQGTGLENSPLHF. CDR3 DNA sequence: TGTGCCAGCAGCCAAGGGACAGGGTTGGAGAATTCACCCCTCCACTTT.

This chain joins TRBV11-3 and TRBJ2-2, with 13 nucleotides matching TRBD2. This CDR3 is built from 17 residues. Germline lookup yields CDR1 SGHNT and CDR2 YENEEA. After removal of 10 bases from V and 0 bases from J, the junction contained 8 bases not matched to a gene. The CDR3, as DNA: TGTGCCAATACTCCCGGGACTAGCGGGGCGAACACCGGGGAGCTGTTTTTT. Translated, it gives CANTPGTSGANTGELFF.

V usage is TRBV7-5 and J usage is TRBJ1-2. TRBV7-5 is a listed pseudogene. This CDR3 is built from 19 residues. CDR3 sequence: CARSSRGGEPLLSNYGYTF. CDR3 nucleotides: TGTGCCAGAAGCTCGAGGGGGGGGGAACCTCTCCTTTCTAACTATGGCTACACCTTC.

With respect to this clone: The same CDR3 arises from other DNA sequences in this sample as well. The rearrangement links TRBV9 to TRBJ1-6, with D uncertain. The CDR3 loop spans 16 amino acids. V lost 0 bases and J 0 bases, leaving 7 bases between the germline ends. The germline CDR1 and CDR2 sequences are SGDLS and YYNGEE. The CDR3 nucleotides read TGTGCCAGCAGCGTAGGAGGAAGCTCCTATAATTCACCCCTCCACTTT. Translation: CASSVGGSSYNSPLHF.

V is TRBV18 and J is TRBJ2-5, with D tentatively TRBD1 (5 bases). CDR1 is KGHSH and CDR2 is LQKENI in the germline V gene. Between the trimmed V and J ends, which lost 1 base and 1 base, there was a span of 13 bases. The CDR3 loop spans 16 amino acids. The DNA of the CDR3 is TGTGCCAGCTCACCACAACGACGACAGATCCAAGAGACCCAGTACTTC. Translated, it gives CASSPQRRQIQETQYF.

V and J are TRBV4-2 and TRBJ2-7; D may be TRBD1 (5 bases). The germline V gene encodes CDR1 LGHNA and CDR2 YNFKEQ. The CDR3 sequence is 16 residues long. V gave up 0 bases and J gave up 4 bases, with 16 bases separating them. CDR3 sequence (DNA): TGTGCCAGCAGCCAAGATGGTACAGGAGACGGATACGAGCAGTACTTC. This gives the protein CASSQDGTGDGYEQYF.

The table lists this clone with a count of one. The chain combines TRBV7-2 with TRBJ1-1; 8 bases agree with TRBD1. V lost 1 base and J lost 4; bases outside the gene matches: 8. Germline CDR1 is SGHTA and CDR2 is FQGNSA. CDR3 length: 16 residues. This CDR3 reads CASSLGGQAASTEAFF. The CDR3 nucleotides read TGTGCCAGCAGCTTAGGGGGACAGGCCGCCTCCACTGAAGCTTTCTTT.

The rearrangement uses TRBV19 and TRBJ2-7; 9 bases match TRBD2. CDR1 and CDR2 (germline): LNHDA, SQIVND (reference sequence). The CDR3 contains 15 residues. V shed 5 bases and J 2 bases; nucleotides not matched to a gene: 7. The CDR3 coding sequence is TGTGCCAGTAGTTCGCCAGCGGGAGGAACCTACGAGCAGTACTTC. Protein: CASSSPAGGTYEQYF.

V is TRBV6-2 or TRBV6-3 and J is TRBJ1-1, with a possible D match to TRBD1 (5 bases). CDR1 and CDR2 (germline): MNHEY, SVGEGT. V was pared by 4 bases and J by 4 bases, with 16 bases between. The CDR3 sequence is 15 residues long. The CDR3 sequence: CASSSQPGVSTEAFF. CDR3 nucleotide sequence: TGTGCCAGCAGTTCCCAGCCGGGGGTAAGCACTGAAGCTTTCTTT.

This chain's CDR3 is CASSPRDTQYF. DNA of the CDR3: TGTGCCAGCAGTCCCCGAGATACGCAGTATTTT. This chain uses TRBV6-2 or TRBV6-3 with TRBJ2-3, with unresolved D. Trimming left V 5 bases short and J 5 bases short, with 5 bases between. The germline gives CDR1 MNHEY, CDR2 SVGEGT. This CDR3 spans 11 amino acids.

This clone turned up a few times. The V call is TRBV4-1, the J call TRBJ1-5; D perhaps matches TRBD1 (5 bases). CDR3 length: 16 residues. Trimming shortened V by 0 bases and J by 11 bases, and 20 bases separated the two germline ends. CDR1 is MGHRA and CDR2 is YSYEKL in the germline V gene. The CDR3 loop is CASSQDPGTGGGTQHF. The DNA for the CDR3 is TGCGCCAGCAGCCAAGATCCTGGGACGGGAGGAGGGACCCAGCATTTT.

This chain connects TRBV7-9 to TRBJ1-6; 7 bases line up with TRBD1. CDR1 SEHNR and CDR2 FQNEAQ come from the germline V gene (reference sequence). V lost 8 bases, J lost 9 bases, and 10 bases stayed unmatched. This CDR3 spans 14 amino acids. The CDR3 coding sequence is TGTGCCAGCCTGGGAGGACAGGTCACTTCACCCCTCCACTTT. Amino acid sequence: CASLGGQVTSPLHF. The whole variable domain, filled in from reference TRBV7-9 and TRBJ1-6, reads DTGVSQNPRHKITKRGQNVTFRCDPISEHNRLYWYRQTLGQGPEFLTYFQNEAQLEKSRLLSDRFSAERPKGSFSTLEIQRTEQGDSAMYLCASLGGQVTSPLHFGNGTRLTVT.

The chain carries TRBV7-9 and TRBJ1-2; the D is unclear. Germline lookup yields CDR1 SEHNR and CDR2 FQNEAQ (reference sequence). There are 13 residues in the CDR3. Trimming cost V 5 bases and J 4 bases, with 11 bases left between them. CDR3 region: CASSPHESYGYTF. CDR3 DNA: TGTGCCAGCAGCCCCCACGAGAGCTATGGCTACACCTTC.

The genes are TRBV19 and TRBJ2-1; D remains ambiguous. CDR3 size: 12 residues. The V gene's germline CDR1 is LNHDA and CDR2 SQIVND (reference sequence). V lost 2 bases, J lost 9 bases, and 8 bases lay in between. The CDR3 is CASSIINSEQFF. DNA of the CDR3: TGTGCCAGTAGTATAATCAATTCTGAGCAGTTCTTC.

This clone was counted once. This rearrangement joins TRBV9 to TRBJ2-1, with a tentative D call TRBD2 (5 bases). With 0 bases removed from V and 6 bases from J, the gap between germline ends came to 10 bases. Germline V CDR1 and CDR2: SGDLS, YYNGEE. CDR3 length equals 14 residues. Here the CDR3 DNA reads TGTGCCAGCAGCGTAGCTCCTAGCCCCAATGAGCAGTTCTTC. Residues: CASSVAPSPNEQFF.

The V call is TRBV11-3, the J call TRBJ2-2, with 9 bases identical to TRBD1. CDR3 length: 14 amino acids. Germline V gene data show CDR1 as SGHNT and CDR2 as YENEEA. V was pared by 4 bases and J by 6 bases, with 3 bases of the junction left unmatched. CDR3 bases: TGTGCCAGCAGCTGGACAGGGGAATCCGGGGAGCTGTTTTTT. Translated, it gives CASSWTGESGELFF.

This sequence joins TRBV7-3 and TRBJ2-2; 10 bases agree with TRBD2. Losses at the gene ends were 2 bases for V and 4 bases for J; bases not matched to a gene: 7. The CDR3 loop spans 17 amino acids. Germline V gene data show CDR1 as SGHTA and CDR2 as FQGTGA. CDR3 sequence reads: CASSLSSSGSATGELFF. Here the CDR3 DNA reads TGTGCCAGCAGCTTATCTTCTAGCGGGAGTGCCACCGGGGAGCTGTTTTTT. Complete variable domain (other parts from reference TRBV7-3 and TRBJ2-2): GAGVSQTPSNKVTEKGKYVELRCDPISGHTALYWYRQSLGQGPEFLIYFQGTGAADDSGLPNDRFFAVRPEGSVSTLKIQRTERGDSAVYLCASSLSSSGSATGELFFGEGSRLTVL.

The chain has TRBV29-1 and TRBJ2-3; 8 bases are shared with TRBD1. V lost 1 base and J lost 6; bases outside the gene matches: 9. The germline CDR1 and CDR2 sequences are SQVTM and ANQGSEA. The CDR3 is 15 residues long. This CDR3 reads CSVEGRGRSEDTQYF. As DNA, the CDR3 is TGCAGCGTTGAAGGCAGGGGGCGTTCTGAGGATACGCAGTATTTT.

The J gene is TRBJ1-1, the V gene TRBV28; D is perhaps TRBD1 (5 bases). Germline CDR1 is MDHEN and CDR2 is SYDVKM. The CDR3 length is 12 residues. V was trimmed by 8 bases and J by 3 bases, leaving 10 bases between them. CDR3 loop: CASVGGDTEAFF. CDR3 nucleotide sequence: TGTGCCAGCGTCGGGGGAGACACTGAAGCTTTCTTT. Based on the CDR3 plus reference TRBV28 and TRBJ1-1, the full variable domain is DVKVTQSSRYLVKRTGEKVFLECVQDMDHENMFWYRQDPGLGLRLIYFSYDVKMKEKGDIPEGYSVSREKKERFSLILESASTNQTSMYLCASVGGDTEAFFGQGTRLTVV.

The CDR3 DNA reads as TGCAGTGCTAGTCAGGGGGCCTCTCAGCCCCAGCATTTT. Translating it yields CSASQGASQPQHF. This chain joins TRBV20-1 and TRBJ1-5; TRBD1 agrees at 8 bases. The germline V gene encodes CDR1 DFQATT and CDR2 SNEGSKA (reference sequence). This CDR3 spans 13 amino acids. The V gene end was trimmed by 3 bases and the J gene end by 6 bases; junction bases not matched to a gene: 4.

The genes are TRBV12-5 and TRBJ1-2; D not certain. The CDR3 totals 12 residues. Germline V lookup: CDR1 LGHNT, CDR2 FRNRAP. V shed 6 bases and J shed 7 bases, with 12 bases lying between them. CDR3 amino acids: CASGNAVGGYTF. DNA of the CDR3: TGTGCTAGTGGCAACGCGGTCGGTGGCTACACCTTC. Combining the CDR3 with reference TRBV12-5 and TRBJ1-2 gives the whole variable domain DARVTQTPRHKVTEMGQEVTMRCQPILGHNTVFWYRQTMMQGLELLAYFRNRAPLDDSGMPKDRFSAEMPDATLATLKIQPSEPRDSAVYFCASGNAVGGYTFGSGTRLTVV.